The 23 T cell receptor beta chains below were found in one sample sequenced in a study of glioma-infiltrating T cells. Using RNA template, CDR3s of TCR alpha and beta were amplified with iRepertoire arm-PCR. TCRdb independently ran MiXCR on the multiplex PCR reads; one entry per CDR3 protein. This sample carries fewer than 200,000 distinct CDR3 sequences, around 30% of them seen once, and the ten largest clones take 20% to 25%. The sequencing sample was made of glioma tissue, nonneoplastic brain tissue, or PBMCs (not recorded which). Receptors originate from a human donor with low-grade glioma or glioblastoma, undergoing nonglioma brain surgery, or in good health (not recorded which).

In its sample, this clonotype was seen many times. V is TRBV6-2 or TRBV6-3 and J is TRBJ2-5; D remains unclear. This CDR3 is 15 amino acids long. The germline CDR1 and CDR2 sequences are MNHEY and SVGEGT. V was clipped by 7 bases and J by 3 bases, with 18 bases between them. CDR3 sequence reads: CASKVWSDDEETQYF. The CDR3 DNA reads as TGTGCCAGCAAAGTCTGGTCGGACGACGAAGAGACCCAGTACTTC.

This clonotype was counted many times. A read error may account for a junction end that differs from germline. This chain connects TRBV7-2 to TRBJ1-1, with 7 bases fitting TRBD1. CDR1 and CDR2 (germline): SGHTA, FQGNSA. The CDR3 has 14 amino acids. In nucleotides, the CDR3 is TGTGCCACCAGGGGGGGGGTTTTGAACGCTGAAGCTTTCTTT. Encoded protein: CATRGGVLNAEAFF.

The chain couples TRBV29-1 to TRBJ2-1, with 12 bases that match TRBD2. Losses at the gene ends were 7 bases for V and 4 bases for J; bases not matched to a gene: 2. There are 13 residues in the CDR3. Germline assignment: CDR1 SQVTM and CDR2 ANQGSEA. This chain's CDR3 is CSAGLAGYNEQFF. CDR3 sequence (DNA): TGCAGCGCTGGACTAGCGGGGTACAATGAGCAGTTCTTC.

This clonotype was recorded a few times. V usage is TRBV9 and J usage is TRBJ1-1, with D uncertain. Germline CDR1 SGDLS, CDR2 YYNGEE. V was trimmed by 3 bases and J by 4 bases, leaving 10 bases between them. The CDR3 runs to 13 residues. This chain's CDR3 is CASSASTLTEAFF. CDR3 DNA: TGTGCCAGCAGCGCTTCGACTCTCACTGAAGCTTTCTTT.

In this sample, this clonotype turned up many times. The genes are TRBV27 and TRBJ2-7; 10 nucleotides align to TRBD1. Trimming removed 2 bases from V and 3 bases from J; junction bases left unmatched: 4. This CDR3 contains 15 residues. CDR1 MNHEY and CDR2 SMNVEV come from the germline V gene (reference sequence). In nucleotides, the CDR3 is TGTGCCAGCAGTTTAGGGAGGACAGGGGGCTACGAGCAGTACTTC. Amino acid sequence: CASSLGRTGGYEQYF.

This clonotype showed up many times. The genes are TRBV7-6 and TRBJ2-7; D is perhaps TRBD1 (10 bases). This CDR3 is 15 amino acids long. Germline V gene lookup returns CDR1 SGHVS and CDR2 FNYEAQ. The V gene lost 4 bases and the J gene lost 7 bases, with 20 bases spanning the gap. The CDR3 nucleotides read TGTGCCAGCAGCTCTAGCGGGACAGGGGCTTTTGAGCAGTACTTC. This sequence encodes CASSSSGTGAFEQYF.

This clonotype was detected ten times or more. The V call is TRBV6-1, the J call TRBJ1-2, with D possibly TRBD1 on 6 matching bases. V was pared by 5 bases and J by 7 bases, with 14 bases between. Germline V gene lookup returns CDR1 MNHNS and CDR2 SASEGT. The length of the CDR3 is 13 residues. This CDR3 reads CASSSQQGGGYTF. CDR3 in DNA: TGTGCCAGCAGTTCCCAACAGGGAGGTGGCTACACCTTC.

This clonotype was picked up many times. V usage is TRBV12-3 or TRBV12-4 and J usage is TRBJ2-2, with 7 nucleotides matching TRBD1. Losses at the gene ends were 6 bases for V and 0 bases for J; bases not matched to a gene: 4. The CDR3 has 15 amino acids. The CDR3 nucleotides read TGTGCCAGCAGACCCGACAGGGCGAACACCGGGGAGCTGTTTTTT. This translates into CASRPDRANTGELFF.

This clonotype was detected ten times or more. The chain employs TRBV5-4 and TRBJ1-4; tentative D call: TRBD1 (6 bases). Germline V lookup: CDR1 SGHNT, CDR2 YYREEE (reference sequence). The CDR3 consists of 13 residues. The V end lost 4 bases, the J end lost 8 bases, and 12 bases lay between the germline ends. In nucleotides, the CDR3 is TGTGCCAGCAGCCCTCCAGGGGAGGAAAAACTGTTTTTT. Translating it yields CASSPPGEEKLFF.

Of note for this clonotype: Given a much more abundant clone one base away, this may be a read error. The chain links TRBV4-2 to TRBJ1-2; tentative D call: TRBD1 (6 bases). V was clipped by 3 bases and J by 3 bases, with 14 bases between them. The germline V gene has CDR1 LGHNA and CDR2 YNFKEQ. The CDR3 consists of 15 residues. DNA for the CDR3: TGTGCCAGCAGCCAGGCACAGGGATCTGACTATGGCTACACCTTC. Amino acids: CASSQAQGSDYGYTF.

This clonotype was seen at least ten times. This chain connects TRBV6-2 or TRBV6-3 to TRBJ2-3, with D maybe TRBD2 (6 bases). Looked up from germline, CDR1 is MNHEY and CDR2 is SVGEGT. The CDR3 is 14 residues long. Trimming removed 0 bases from V and 6 bases from J, with 10 bases in between. CDR3 nucleotide sequence: TGTGCCAGCAGTTACTCAACCGGGGGTGATACGCAGTATTTT. It yields the protein CASSYSTGGDTQYF.

Worth noting for this clonotype: One base away lies a much larger clone, so this may be a sequencing read error. The chain has TRBV7-2 and TRBJ1-2; D unclear. This CDR3 has 15 amino acids. The germline gives CDR1 SGHTA, CDR2 FQGNSA. In nucleotides, the CDR3 is TGTGCCAGCAGCCTACAGCCCTCGGCGCGGAATGGCGACACCTTC. This sequence encodes CASSLQPSARNGDTF.

This clonotype was seen a handful of times. This sequence joins TRBV29-1 and TRBJ2-6; tentative D call: TRBD2 (5 bases). Germline CDR1 and CDR2: SQVTM and ANQGSEA. This CDR3 comprises 16 residues. V lost 7 bases to trimming and J lost 0 bases, with 16 bases between them. The CDR3 reads CSAKTVRDSGANVLTF. CDR3 bases: TGCAGCGCGAAGACTGTACGGGACTCTGGGGCCAACGTCCTGACTTTC. Complete variable domain (other parts from reference TRBV29-1 and TRBJ2-6): SAVISQKPSRDICQRGTSLTIQCQVDSQVTMMFWYRQQPGQSLTLIATANQGSEATYESGFVIDKFPISRPNLTFSTLTVSNMSPEDSSIYLCSAKTVRDSGANVLTFGAGSRLTVL.

Many counts were recorded for this clonotype. J is TRBJ1-2 and V is TRBV7-2; TRBD1 might be the D (5 bases). V was trimmed by 4 bases and J by 2 bases, leaving 14 bases between them. The CDR3 sequence is 15 residues long. The germline CDR1 and CDR2 sequences are SGHTA and FQGNSA. The CDR3: CASSSLWGKNYGYTF. The CDR3 region has the DNA TGTGCCAGCAGCTCCCTTTGGGGCAAGAACTATGGCTACACCTTC.

This chain joins TRBV5-8 and TRBJ2-1, with D possibly matching TRBD2 (5 bases). The CDR3 contains 14 residues. CDR1 and CDR2 (germline): SGHTS, YDEGEE. V was trimmed by 1 base and J by 6 bases, leaving 11 bases between them. CDR3 sequence (DNA): TGTGCCAGCAGCTTGTCACTAGTCCCCAATGAGCAGTTCTTC. Protein product: CASSLSLVPNEQFF.

The chain employs TRBV7-2 and TRBJ2-6; 10 nucleotides match TRBD1. Per germline, CDR1 SGHTA and CDR2 FQGNSA. CDR3 length equals 17 residues. The trim removed 5 bases at V and 2 bases at J, leaving 6 bases unmatched. The CDR3 sequence is CASSRRQGATGANVLTF. The CDR3 DNA follows: TGTGCCAGCAGCCGACGACAGGGGGCGACTGGGGCCAACGTCCTGACTTTC.

Of note for this clonotype: Being one base from a much bigger clone, this may be a read error. The chain employs TRBV10-3 and TRBJ2-3; 7 nucleotides match TRBD2. The CDR3 is made up of 15 amino acids. J lost 7 bases, V lost 2 bases, and 9 bases had no gene match. Germline values: CDR1 ENHRY, CDR2 SYGVKD. CDR3 protein: CAISETREVTNTQYF. CDR3 nucleotides: TGTGCCATCAGTGAGACCCGGGAGGTTACAAATACGCAGTATTTT.

This clonotype has only a few counts. The chain employs TRBV19 and TRBJ2-3; D may be TRBD1 (5 bases). Germline values: CDR1 LNHDA, CDR2 SQIVND (reference sequence). The length of the CDR3 is 13 residues. V was trimmed by 7 bases and J by 2 bases, leaving 10 bases between them. CDR3: CASKSGNTDTQYF. The CDR3 DNA follows: TGTGCCAGTAAGTCAGGGAACACAGATACGCAGTATTTT.

This chain joins TRBV24-1 and TRBJ2-4; no clear D gene. Germline-derived CDR1 and CDR2 are KGHDR and SFDVKD. There are 13 residues in the CDR3. V gave up 3 bases and J gave up 4 bases, with 6 bases separating them. The CDR3 here is CATSDPPKNIQYF. The CDR3 region has the DNA TGTGCCACCAGTGATCCGCCAAAAAACATTCAGTACTTC.

This chain uses TRBV5-1 with TRBJ1-1; TRBD1 aligns across 10 bases. Germline-derived CDR1 and CDR2 are SGHRS and YFSETQ. J lost 7 bases, V lost 0 bases, and 9 bases had no gene match. This CDR3 contains 16 residues. DNA of the CDR3: TGCGCCAGCAGCTTGGAGACGGGACAGGGGATTGTTGAAGCTTTCTTT. It codes for CASSLETGQGIVEAFF. Looking up the rest from reference TRBV5-1 and TRBJ1-1 gives the full variable domain: KAGVTQTPRYLIKTRGQQVTLSCSPISGHRSVSWYQQTPGQGLQFLFEYFSETQRNKGNFPGRFSGRQFSNSRSEMNVSTLELGDSALYLCASSLETGQGIVEAFFGQGTRLTVV.

This clonotype was seen at least ten times. In DNA form, the CDR3 reads TGCGCCAGCAGCCCGTTCAACGCCGGGACAGGGGGTCGGACCCAGTACTTC. Amino acid sequence: CASSPFNAGTGGRTQYF. The rearrangement joins TRBV4-3 to TRBJ2-5; 11 bases agree with TRBD1. The V segment lost 4 bases and the J segment 7 bases; nucleotides outside the gene matches: 14. The CDR3 extends over 17 amino acids. In germline, CDR1 is LGHNA, CDR2 YSLEER.

This clonotype was seen at least ten times. The rearrangement uses TRBV7-2 and TRBJ2-7; D is unresolved. The CDR3 is 11 residues long. The V and J ends lost 1 base and 9 bases respectively, with 7 bases between them. CDR1 is SGHTA, CDR2 FQGNSA, per germline. The DNA of the CDR3 is TGTGCCAGCAGCTTAGGACTCGGGCAGTACTTC. Translation: CASSLGLGQYF.

This clonotype was observed many times. The chain recombines TRBV20-1 with TRBJ2-7; 8 bases are shared with TRBD1. This CDR3 has 15 residues. V lost 5 bases to trimming and J lost 6 bases; unmatched junction nucleotides: 15. Germline V lookup: CDR1 DFQATT, CDR2 SNEGSKA (reference sequence). The chain's CDR3 is CSAPYAGTGKSEQYF. CDR3 DNA: TGCAGTGCTCCCTATGCCGGGACAGGAAAATCCGAGCAGTACTTC.